The TCR beta chain described here comes from a study of PD-L1 blockade in urothelial cancer. Overall study: Each blood sample yielded a median of 141,255 T cells.

The repertoire was sequenced with immunoSEQ multiplex PCR; TCRdb's copy has only in-frame clones and lacks some. This table has fewer than 60,000 clones, about 80% appearing once. Documented time point: pretreatment peripheral blood. This CDR3 has 12 residues. CDR1 and CDR2 (germline): SGHDT, YYEEEE. The ends lost 3 bases at V and 6 bases at J; junction bases unmatched: 0. The sequences come from PBMCs, collected around atezolizumab (anti-PD-L1) treatment. The chain is built from TRBV5-6 and TRBJ1-1; 9 bases agree with TRBD1. This receptor was taken from an older man with urothelial cancer. This chain's CDR3 is CASSWTGAEAFF. CDR3 in DNA: TGTGCCAGCAGCTGGACAGGGGCTGAAGCTTTCTTT.